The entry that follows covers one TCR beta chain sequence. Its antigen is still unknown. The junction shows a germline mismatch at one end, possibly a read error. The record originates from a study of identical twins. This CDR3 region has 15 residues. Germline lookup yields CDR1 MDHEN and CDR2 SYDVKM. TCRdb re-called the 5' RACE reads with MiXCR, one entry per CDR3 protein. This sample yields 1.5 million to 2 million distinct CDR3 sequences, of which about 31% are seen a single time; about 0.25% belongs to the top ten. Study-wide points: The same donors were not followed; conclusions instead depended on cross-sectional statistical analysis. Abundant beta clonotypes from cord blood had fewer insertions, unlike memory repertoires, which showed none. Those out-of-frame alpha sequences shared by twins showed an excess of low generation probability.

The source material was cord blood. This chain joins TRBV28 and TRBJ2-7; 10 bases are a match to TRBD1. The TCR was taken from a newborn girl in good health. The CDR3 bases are TGTGCCAGCAGATTGGGGGGACAGGGGTGCTACGAGCAGTACTTT. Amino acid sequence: CASRLGGQGCYEQYF.